Listed below are T cell receptor beta chains from one sample, sequenced in a study of cytomegalovirus exposure and HLA in healthy donors. Method: immunoSEQ multiplex PCR; TCRdb's copy keeps in-frame clones and lacks some. Here the sample spans about 190,000 clones, roughly 75% being singletons. The sample comprised PBMCs. All receptors derive from a young man in good health and CMV-seropositive. The CDR3 runs from the conserved cysteine through the conserved F or W. The D gene is left open where the match is weak. Rows may omit the clone size; those that give it use once, few, many or a size class.

TRBJ1-2 TRBD1 TRBV7-2 NA CASTPDRGGGYTF TGTGCCAGCACCCCGGACAGGGGGGGCGGCTACACCTTC
TRBJ2-7 NA TRBV6-5 NA CASRDYLSNEQYF TGTGCCAGCAGGGACTACCTCTCGAACGAGCAGTACTTC
TRBJ2-1 NA TRBV19 few CASSMPSRSYNEQFF TGTGCCAGTAGTATGCCCTCGCGCTCCTACAATGAGCAGTTCTTC
TRBJ2-4 TRBD2 TRBV7-9 NA CASSSGGAAKNIQYF TGTGCCAGCAGCTCGGGGGGAGCAGCCAAAAACATTCAGTACTTC
TRBJ2-7 NA TRBV4-1 NA CASSQDSGQLGGREQYF TGCGCCAGCAGCCAAGATTCCGGGCAGCTCGGGGGTCGGGAGCAGTACTTC
TRBJ2-3 NA TRBV29-1 NA CSVERAGRWQYF TGCAGCGTTGAACGGGCGGGCCGCTGGCAGTATTTT
TRBJ2-1 TRBD2 TRBV11-1 NA CASSPVVGDYGEQFF TGTGCCAGCAGCCCCGTGGTCGGGGACTATGGTGAGCAGTTCTTC
TRBJ2-5 NA TRBV7-8 NA CASSSSGGETQYF TGTGCCAGCAGCTCTTCCGGCGGAGAGACCCAGTACTTC
TRBJ2-3 NA TRBV7-9 NA CASSLDGHPTDTQYF TGTGCCAGCAGCTTAGATGGACATCCCACAGATACGCAGTATTTT
TRBJ2-5 NA TRBV7-9 once CAAGAGETQYF TGCGCCGCGGGGGCGGGAGAGACCCAGTACTTC
TRBJ2-2 TRBD1 TRBV10-3 NA CAIRGQGNTGELFF TGTGCCATACGGGGACAGGGGAACACCGGGGAGCTGTTTTTT
TRBJ2-3 TRBD1 TRBV18 NA CASSWGTGRDTQYF TGTGCCAGCTCATGGGGGACAGGGCGAGATACGCAGTATTTT
TRBJ2-5 NA TRBV28 NA CASSFPPGETQYF TGTGCCAGCAGTTTTCCCCCCGGAGAGACCCAGTACTTC
TRBJ2-7 TRBD1 TRBV25-1 NA CATKRGQGSYEQYF TGTGCCACCAAAAGGGGACAGGGATCTTATGAGCAGTACTTC
TRBJ2-7 TRBD1 TRBV5-1 NA CASSGPGTGASEQYF TGCGCCAGCAGCGGCCCCGGGACAGGGGCGAGTGAGCAGTACTTC
TRBJ2-7 NA TRBV7-2 once CASSSVVDSSYEQYF TGTGCCAGCAGCAGCGTTGTGGACTCGTCCTACGAGCAGTACTTC
TRBJ2-3 TRBD1 TRBV29-1 NA CSAAPGQGTDTQYF TGCAGCGCTGCACCGGGACAGGGCACAGATACGCAGTATTTT
TRBJ2-1 TRBD2 TRBV9 NA CASSPRTSGPTYNEQFF TGTGCCAGCAGCCCCCGGACTAGCGGACCCACCTACAATGAGCAGTTCTTC
TRBJ2-7 TRBD2 TRBV25-1 few CASSDPSGLAGYEQYF TGTGCCAGCAGTGACCCCTCAGGACTAGCGGGATACGAGCAGTACTTC
TRBJ2-4 NA TRBV6-6 NA CASSRELAKNIQYF TGTGCCAGCAGCCGGGAGCTAGCCAAAAACATTCAGTACTTC
TRBJ2-3 TRBD2 TRBV18 NA CASSQYGTSGSTDTQYF TGTGCCAGCTCACAATACGGGACTAGCGGAAGCACAGATACGCAGTATTTT
TRBJ2-1 TRBD2 TRBV6-4 once CASSGREGGEQFF TGTGCCAGCAGTGGCCGGGAGGGTGGTGAGCAGTTCTTC
TRBJ1-5 TRBD1 TRBV28 NA CASSPGTGGGLWSNQPQHF TGTGCCAGCAGTCCGGGGACAGGGGGCGGTTTATGGAGCAATCAGCCCCAGCATTTT
TRBJ2-1 NA TRBV4-1 NA CASSRGGGGSSYNEQFF TGCGCCAGCTCACGTGGGGGGGGCGGGAGCTCCTACAATGAGCAGTTCTTC
TRBJ1-6 NA TRBV2 NA CASSEPGSRTSPLHF TGTGCCAGCAGTGAACCGGGGAGCAGAACTTCACCCCTCCACTTT
TRBJ2-2 NA TRBV7-6 few CASSHLKTQGNTGELFF TGTGCCAGCAGCCACCTGAAAACCCAGGGTAACACCGGGGAGCTGTTTTTT
TRBJ1-2 NA TRBV5-8 NA CASSLTPGSVYGYTF TGTGCCAGCAGTTTAACCCCCGGCAGCGTCTATGGCTACACCTTC
TRBJ2-7 NA TRBV15 NA CATSRDRGPYEQYF TGTGCCACCAGCAGAGACAGGGGCCCCTACGAGCAGTACTTC
TRBJ2-2 NA TRBV7-9 NA CSSSLVGGTNTGELFF TGTTCCAGCAGCTTAGTTGGGGGGACCAACACCGGGGAGCTGTTTTTT
TRBJ1-4 TRBD1 TRBV4-3 NA CASSQTGEANEKLFF TGCGCCAGCAGCCAAACAGGGGAAGCTAATGAAAAACTGTTTTTT
TRBJ2-5 TRBD2 TRBV9 few CASSPPGLAGAAQYF TGTGCCAGCAGCCCCCCAGGACTAGCGGGAGCGGCCCAGTACTTC
TRBJ2-1 TRBD2 TRBV28 NA CASSGAAGGPRSNEQFF TGTGCCAGCAGTGGGGCCGCGGGAGGGCCGAGAAGCAATGAGCAGTTCTTC
TRBJ1-2 TRBD1 TRBV19 NA CASTRTPGTGTFYGYTF TGTGCCAGTACCCGAACCCCCGGGACAGGGACATTCTATGGCTACACCTTC
TRBJ1-1 NA TRBV5-4 few CASSLSDRLTEAFF TGTGCCAGCAGCTTATCCGACAGGTTGACTGAAGCTTTCTTT
TRBJ1-6 TRBD1 TRBV19 NA CASSLGTDYNSPLHF TGTGCCAGTAGTCTAGGGACAGATTATAATTCACCCCTCCACTTT
TRBJ2-7 NA TRBV27 NA CASSLSPGLTIDEQYF TGTGCCAGCAGTTTATCCCCGGGACTCACGATCGACGAGCAGTACTTC
TRBJ2-1 NA TRBV6-6 once CASSYSREQFF TGTGCCAGCAGTTACTCCCGGGAGCAGTTCTTC
TRBJ2-3 TRBD2 TRBV2 NA CASSVSGGATQYF TGTGCCAGCAGTGTTTCGGGGGGTGCCACGCAGTATTTT
TRBJ2-3 TRBD1 TRBV19 NA CASSPDRETDTQYF TGTGCCAGTAGTCCGGACAGGGAAACAGATACGCAGTATTTT
TRBJ2-1 TRBD2 TRBV7-3 NA CASSSGGASGNTNEQFF TGTGCCAGCAGCAGTGGGGGGGCTAGCGGGAACACTAATGAGCAGTTCTTC
TRBJ1-1 NA TRBV2 NA CASSVQVLSEAFF TGTGCCAGCAGTGTACAGGTACTCAGTGAAGCTTTCTTT
TRBJ2-2 NA TRBV9 NA CASSVDGGGELFF TGTGCCAGCAGCGTAGACGGGGGCGGGGAGCTGTTTTTT
TRBJ1-1 NA TRBV13 NA CASSLGRGGTEAFF TGTGCCAGCAGCTTAGGCAGGGGTGGGACTGAAGCTTTCTTT
TRBJ1-1 TRBD1 TRBV5-4 NA CASSLLRGNLNTEAFF TGTGCCAGCAGCTTACTCAGGGGGAACTTGAACACTGAAGCTTTCTTT
TRBJ2-1 NA TRBV7-3 few CASSSGGTPTYNEQFF TGTGCCAGCAGCTCCGGAGGGACTCCAACCTACAATGAGCAGTTCTTC
TRBJ2-3 TRBD2 TRBV7-9 NA CASSPSWTGGPREKDTQYF TGTGCCAGCAGCCCGAGTTGGACGGGAGGGCCTAGGGAAAAAGATACGCAGTATTTT
TRBJ2-7 NA TRBV19 NA CASSIVSGNYEQYF TGTGCCAGTAGTATAGTGTCGGGGAACTACGAGCAGTACTTC
TRBJ2-5 TRBD1 TRBV7-7 NA CASSADRYQETQYF TGTGCTAGCAGCGCGGACAGGTACCAAGAGACCCAGTACTTC
TRBJ1-1 TRBD1 TRBV7-3 NA CASSPGTGVGAFF TGTGCCAGCAGCCCCGGGACAGGGGTTGGAGCTTTCTTT
TRBJ1-6 NA TRBV5-6 NA CASSLMKQGGSYNSPLHF TGTGCCAGCAGCTTGATGAAGCAGGGAGGGTCCTATAATTCACCCCTCCACTTT
TRBJ1-1 NA TRBV2 NA CASSERGGNTEAFF TGTGCCAGCAGTGAAAGGGGTGGGAACACTGAAGCTTTCTTT